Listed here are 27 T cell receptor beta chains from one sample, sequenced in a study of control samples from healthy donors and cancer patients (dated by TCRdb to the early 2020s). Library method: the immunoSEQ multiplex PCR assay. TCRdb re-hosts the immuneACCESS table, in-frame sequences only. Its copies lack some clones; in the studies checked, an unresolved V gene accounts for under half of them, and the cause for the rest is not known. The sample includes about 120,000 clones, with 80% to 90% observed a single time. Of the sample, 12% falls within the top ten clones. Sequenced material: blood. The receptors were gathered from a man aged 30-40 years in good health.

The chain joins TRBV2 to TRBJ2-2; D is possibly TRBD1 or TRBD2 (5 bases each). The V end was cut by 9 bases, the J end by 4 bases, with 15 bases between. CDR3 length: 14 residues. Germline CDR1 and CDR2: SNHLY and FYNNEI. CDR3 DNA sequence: TGTGCCAGTGGGGAAGGGACCCTCACCGGGGAGCTGTTTTTT. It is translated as CASGEGTLTGELFF.

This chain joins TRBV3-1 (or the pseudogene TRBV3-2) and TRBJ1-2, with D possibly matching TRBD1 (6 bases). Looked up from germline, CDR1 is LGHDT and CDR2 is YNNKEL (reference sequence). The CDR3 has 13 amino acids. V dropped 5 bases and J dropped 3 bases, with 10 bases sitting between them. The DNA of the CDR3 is TGTGCCAGCAGCGAAACAGGGCACTATGGCTACACCTTC. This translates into CASSETGHYGYTF.

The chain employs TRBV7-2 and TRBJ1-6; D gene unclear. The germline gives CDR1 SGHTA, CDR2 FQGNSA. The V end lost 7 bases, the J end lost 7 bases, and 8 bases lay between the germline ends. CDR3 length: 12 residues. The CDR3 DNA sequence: TGTGCCAGCAACCCGGGGAATTCACCCCTCCACTTT. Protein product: CASNPGNSPLHF.

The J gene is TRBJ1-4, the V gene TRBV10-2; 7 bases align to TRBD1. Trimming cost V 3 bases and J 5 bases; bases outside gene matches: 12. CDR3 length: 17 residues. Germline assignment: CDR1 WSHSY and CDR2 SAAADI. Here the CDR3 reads CASSDGGTAQGNEKLFF. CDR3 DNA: TGCGCCAGCAGTGACGGCGGGACAGCTCAAGGAAATGAAAAACTGTTTTTT.

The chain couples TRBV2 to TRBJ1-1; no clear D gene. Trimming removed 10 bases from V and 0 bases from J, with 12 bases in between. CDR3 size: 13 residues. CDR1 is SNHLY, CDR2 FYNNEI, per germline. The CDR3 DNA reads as TGTGCCACCCTAGGACTAGTGAACACTGAAGCTTTCTTT. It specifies CATLGLVNTEAFF. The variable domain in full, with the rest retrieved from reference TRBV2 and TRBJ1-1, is EPEVTQTPSHQVTQMGQEVILRCVPISNHLYFYWYRQILGQKVEFLVSFYNNEISEKSEIFDDQFSVERPDGSNFTLKIRSTKLEDSAMYFCATLGLVNTEAFFGQGTRLTVV.

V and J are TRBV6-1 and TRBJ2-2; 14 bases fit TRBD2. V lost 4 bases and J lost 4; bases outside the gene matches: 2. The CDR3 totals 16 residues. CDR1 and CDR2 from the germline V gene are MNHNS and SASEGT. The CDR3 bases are TGTGCCAGCAGTGGACTAGCGGGGGGGCGCACCGGGGAGCTGTTTTTT. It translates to CASSGLAGGRTGELFF.

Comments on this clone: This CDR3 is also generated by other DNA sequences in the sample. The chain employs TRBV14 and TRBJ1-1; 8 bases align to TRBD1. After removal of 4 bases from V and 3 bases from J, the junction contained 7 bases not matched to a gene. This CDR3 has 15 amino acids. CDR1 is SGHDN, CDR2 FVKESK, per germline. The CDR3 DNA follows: TGTGCCAGCAGCCCTCGGACAGGGTGGGACACTGAAGCTTTCTTT. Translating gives CASSPRTGWDTEAFF.

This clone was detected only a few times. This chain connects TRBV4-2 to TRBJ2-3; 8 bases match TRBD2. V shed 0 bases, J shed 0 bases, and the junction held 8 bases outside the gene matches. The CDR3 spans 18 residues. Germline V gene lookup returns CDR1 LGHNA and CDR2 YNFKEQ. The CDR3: CASSQDLRSGASTDTQYF. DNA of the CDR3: TGTGCCAGCAGCCAAGATCTGCGTAGCGGGGCCAGCACAGATACGCAGTATTTT.

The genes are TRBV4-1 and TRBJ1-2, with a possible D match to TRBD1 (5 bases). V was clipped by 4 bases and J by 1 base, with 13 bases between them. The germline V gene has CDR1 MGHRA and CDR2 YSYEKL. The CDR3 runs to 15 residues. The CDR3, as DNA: TGCGCCAGCAGCCTATTCCTAGACAGTAACTATGGCTACACCTTC. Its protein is CASSLFLDSNYGYTF.

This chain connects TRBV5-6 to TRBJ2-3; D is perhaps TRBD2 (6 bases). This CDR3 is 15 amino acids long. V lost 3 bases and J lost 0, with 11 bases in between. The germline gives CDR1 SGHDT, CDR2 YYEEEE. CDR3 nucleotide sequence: TGTGCCAGCAGCTGGCCGGAGGGAAGCACAGATACGCAGTATTTT. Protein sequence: CASSWPEGSTDTQYF. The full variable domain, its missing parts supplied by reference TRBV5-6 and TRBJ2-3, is DAGVTQSPTHLIKTRGQQVTLRCSPKSGHDTVSWYQQALGQGPQFIFQYYEEEERQRGNFPDRFSGHQFPNYSSELNVNALLLGDSALYLCASSWPEGSTDTQYFGPGTRLTVL.

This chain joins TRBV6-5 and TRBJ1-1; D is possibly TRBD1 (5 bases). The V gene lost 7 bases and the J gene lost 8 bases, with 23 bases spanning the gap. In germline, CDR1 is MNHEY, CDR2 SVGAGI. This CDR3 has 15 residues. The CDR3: CASTPGGDGKMEAFF. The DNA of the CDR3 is TGTGCCAGCACCCCCGGAGGGGACGGCAAAATGGAAGCTTTCTTT.

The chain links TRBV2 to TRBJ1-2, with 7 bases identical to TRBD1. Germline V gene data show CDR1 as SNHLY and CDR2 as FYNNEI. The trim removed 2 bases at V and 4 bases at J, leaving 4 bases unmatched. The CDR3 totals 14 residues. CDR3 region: CASSESQGGYGYTF. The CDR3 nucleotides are TGTGCCAGCAGTGAAAGCCAGGGGGGCTATGGCTACACCTTC.

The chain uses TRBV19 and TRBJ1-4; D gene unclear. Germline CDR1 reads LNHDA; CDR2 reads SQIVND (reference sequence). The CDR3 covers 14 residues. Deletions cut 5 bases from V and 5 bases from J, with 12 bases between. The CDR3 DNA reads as TGTGCCAGTAGTGGGTTGCAGGAAAATGAAAAACTGTTTTTT. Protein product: CASSGLQENEKLFF.

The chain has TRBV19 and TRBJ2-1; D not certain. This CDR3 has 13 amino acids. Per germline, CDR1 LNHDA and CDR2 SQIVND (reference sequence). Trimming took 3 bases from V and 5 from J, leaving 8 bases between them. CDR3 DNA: TGTGCCAGTAGTATCTCATTTAACAATGAGCAGTTCTTC. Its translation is CASSISFNNEQFF.

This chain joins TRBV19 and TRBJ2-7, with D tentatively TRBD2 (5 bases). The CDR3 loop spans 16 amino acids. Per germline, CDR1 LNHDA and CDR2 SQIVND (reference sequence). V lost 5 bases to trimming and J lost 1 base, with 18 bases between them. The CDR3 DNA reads TGTGCCAGTAGTGACGTGTTGGCCCCGGGATCCTACGAGCAGTACTTC. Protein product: CASSDVLAPGSYEQYF. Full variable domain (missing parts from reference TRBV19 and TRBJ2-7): DGGITQSPKYLFRKEGQNVTLSCEQNLNHDAMYWYRQDPGQGLRLIYYSQIVNDFQKGDIAEGYSVSREKKESFPLTVTSAQKNPTAFYLCASSDVLAPGSYEQYFGPGTRLTVT.

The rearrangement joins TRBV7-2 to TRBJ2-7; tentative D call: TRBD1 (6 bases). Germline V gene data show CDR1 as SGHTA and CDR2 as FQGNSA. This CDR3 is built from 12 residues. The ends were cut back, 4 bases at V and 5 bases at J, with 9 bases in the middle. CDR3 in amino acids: CASSSYRDEQYF. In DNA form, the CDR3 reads TGTGCCAGCAGCTCCTACAGGGACGAGCAGTACTTC. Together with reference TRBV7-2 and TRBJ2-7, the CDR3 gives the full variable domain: GAGVSQSPSNKVTEKGKDVELRCDPISGHTALYWYRQSLGQGLEFLIYFQGNSAPDKSGLPSDRFSAERTGGSVSTLTIQRTQQEDSAVYLCASSSYRDEQYFGPGTRLTVT.

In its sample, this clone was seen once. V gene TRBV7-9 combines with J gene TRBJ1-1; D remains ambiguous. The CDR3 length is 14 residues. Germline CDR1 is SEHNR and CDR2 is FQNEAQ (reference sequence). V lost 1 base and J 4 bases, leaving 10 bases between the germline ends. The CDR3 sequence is CASSLGDGPTEAFF. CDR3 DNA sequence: TGTGCCAGCAGCTTAGGTGACGGCCCCACTGAAGCTTTCTTT. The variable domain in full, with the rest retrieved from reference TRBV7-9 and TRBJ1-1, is DTGVSQNPRHKITKRGQNVTFRCDPISEHNRLYWYRQTLGQGPEFLTYFQNEAQLEKSRLLSDRFSAERPKGSFSTLEIQRTEQGDSAMYLCASSLGDGPTEAFFGQGTRLTVV.

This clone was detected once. The CDR3 sequence is CASSFREAEGRDEQFF. CDR3 in DNA: TGTGCCAGCAGCTTTCGAGAAGCAGAAGGACGCGATGAGCAGTTCTTC. The V call is TRBV7-9, the J call TRBJ2-1; no definite D call. The germline V gene has CDR1 SEHNR and CDR2 FQNEAQ (reference sequence). The CDR3 spans 16 residues. V was cut by 3 bases and J by 8 bases, with 20 bases left in between.

Here the CDR3 reads CASTVQGAGGQPQHF. DNA of the CDR3: TGTGCCAGTACCGTACAGGGGGCAGGGGGTCAGCCCCAGCATTTT. The chain has TRBV19 and TRBJ1-5; 9 bases map to TRBD1. The length of the CDR3 is 15 residues. Germline V gene sequence: CDR1 LNHDA, CDR2 SQIVND (reference sequence). J lost 6 bases, V lost 7 bases, and 10 bases had no gene match.

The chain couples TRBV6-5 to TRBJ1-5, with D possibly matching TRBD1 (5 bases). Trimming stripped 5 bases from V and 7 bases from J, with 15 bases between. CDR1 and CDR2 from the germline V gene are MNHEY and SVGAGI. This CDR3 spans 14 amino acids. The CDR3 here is CASSSLGRGQPQHF. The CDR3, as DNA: TGTGCCAGCAGTAGTCTGGGGCGAGGGCAGCCCCAGCATTTT.

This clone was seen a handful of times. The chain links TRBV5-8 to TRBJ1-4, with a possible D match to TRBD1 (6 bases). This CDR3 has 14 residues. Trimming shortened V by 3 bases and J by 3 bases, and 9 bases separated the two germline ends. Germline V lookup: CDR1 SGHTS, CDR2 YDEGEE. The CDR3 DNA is TGTGCCAGCAGCTGGACAGCTGCTAATGAAAAACTGTTTTTT. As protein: CASSWTAANEKLFF.

The CDR3 nucleotides read TGCGCCAGCAGCGTTGACGGGTCAGCAGGTAACGAGCAGTTCTTC. It yields the protein CASSVDGSAGNEQFF. The chain links TRBV5-1 to TRBJ2-1; D is unclear. The ends were cut back, 4 bases at V and 10 bases at J, with 21 bases in the middle. This CDR3 has 15 residues. The germline V gene has CDR1 SGHRS and CDR2 YFSETQ.

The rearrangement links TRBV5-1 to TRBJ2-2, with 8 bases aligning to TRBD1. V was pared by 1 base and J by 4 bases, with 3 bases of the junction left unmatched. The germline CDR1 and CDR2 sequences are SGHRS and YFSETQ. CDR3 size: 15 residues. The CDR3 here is CASSLRQGATGELFF. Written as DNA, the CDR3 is TGCGCCAGCAGCTTGCGCCAGGGGGCCACCGGGGAGCTGTTTTTT.

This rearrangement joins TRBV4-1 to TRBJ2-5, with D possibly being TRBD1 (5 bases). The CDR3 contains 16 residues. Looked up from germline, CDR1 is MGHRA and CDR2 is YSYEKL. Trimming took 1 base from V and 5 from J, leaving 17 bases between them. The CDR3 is CASSQAIPGQAETQYF. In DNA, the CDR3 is TGCGCCAGCAGCCAAGCTATTCCAGGGCAGGCTGAGACCCAGTACTTC.

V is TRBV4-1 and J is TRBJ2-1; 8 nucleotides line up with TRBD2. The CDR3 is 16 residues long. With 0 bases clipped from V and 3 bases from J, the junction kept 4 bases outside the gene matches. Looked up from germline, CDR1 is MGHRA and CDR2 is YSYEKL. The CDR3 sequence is CASSQDGSGVYNEQFF. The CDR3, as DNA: TGCGCCAGCAGCCAAGATGGTAGCGGGGTCTACAATGAGCAGTTCTTC.

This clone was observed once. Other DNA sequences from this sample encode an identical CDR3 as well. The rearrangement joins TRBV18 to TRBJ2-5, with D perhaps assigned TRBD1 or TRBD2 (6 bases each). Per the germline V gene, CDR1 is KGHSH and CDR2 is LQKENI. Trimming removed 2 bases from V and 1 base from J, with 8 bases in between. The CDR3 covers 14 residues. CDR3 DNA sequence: TGTGCCAGCTCACCAAGGGGGGCCCAAGAGACCCAGTACTTC. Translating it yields CASSPRGAQETQYF.

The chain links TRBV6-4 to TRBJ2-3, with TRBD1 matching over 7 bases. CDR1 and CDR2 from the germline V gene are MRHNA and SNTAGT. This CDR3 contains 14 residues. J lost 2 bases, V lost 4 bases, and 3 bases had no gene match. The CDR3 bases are TGTGCCAGCAGTGCACAGGGGATCACAGATACGCAGTATTTT. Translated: CASSAQGITDTQYF.